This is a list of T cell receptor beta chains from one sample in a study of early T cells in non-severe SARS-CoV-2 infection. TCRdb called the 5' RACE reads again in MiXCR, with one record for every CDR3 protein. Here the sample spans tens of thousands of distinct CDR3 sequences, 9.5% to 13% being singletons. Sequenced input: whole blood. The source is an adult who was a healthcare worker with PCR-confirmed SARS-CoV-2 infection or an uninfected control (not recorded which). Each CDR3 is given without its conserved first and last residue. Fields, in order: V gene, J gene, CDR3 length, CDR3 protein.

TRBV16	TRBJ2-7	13	ASSTQIPARYEQY
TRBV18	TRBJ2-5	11	ASSLLPGETQY
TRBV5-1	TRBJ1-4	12	ASSLGRIDEKLF
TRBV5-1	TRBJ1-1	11	ASSTHRGPEAF
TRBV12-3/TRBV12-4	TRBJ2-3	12	ASSPSGSADTQY
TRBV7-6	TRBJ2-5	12	ASSSPGLRETQY
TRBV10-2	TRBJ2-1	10	ASSSGLGEQF
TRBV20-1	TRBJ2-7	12	SAGGLADSEEQY
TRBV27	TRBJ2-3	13	ATGGTVASTDTQY
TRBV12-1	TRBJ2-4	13	ASSSLGVAKNIQY
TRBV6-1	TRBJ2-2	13	ASSPSAVNTGELF
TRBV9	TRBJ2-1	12	ASSPRGTSPWQF
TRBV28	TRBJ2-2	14	ASSTRLAAFTGELF
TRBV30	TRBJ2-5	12	AWREQGARETQY
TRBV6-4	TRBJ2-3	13	ASSPGTSGSDTQY
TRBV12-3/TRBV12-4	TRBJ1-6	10	ASTSTGSILH
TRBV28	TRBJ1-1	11	ASRDRANSEAF
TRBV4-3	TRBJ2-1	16	ASSQESEGGSSYNEQF
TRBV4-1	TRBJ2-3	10	ASSQALGTQY
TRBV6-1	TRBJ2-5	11	ASSEARSISQY
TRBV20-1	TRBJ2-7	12	SARNRDHTYEQY
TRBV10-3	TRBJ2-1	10	AIALQGLEQF
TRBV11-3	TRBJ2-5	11	ASSLGDKETQY
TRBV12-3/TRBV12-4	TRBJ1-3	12	ASSLTGLGNTIY
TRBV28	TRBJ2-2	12	ASGRDRGRRELF
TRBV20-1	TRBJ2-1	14	SARDLGANSYNEQF
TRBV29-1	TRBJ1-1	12	SVEEGRARTEAF
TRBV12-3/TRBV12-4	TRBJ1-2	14	ASRKRGGQGNFGYT
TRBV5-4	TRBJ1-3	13	ASSSDLYSGNTIY
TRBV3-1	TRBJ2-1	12	ASSPRPSGSEQF
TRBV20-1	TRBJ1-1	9	SAHRASEAF
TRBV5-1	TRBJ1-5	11	ASSLAPNSPQH
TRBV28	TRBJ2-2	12	ASSSQGTTGELF
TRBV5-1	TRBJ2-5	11	ASSSGGWETQY
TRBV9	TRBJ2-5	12	ASSVSGVGETQY
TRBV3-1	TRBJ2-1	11	ASSQEYGLGWI
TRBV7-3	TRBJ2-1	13	ASSRVTGGNNEQF
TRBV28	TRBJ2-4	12	ASSWRASGNIQY
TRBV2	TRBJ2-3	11	ASMGTSTDTQY
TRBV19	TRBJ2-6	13	ASSHEEAGANVLT
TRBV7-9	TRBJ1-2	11	ASSTGKVDGYT
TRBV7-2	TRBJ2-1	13	ASSLELAGRNEQF
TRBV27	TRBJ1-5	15	ASSPSSLQGSNQPQH
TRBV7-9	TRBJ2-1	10	ASSLFGNEQF
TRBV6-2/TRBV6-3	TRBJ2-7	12	ASSYGGATYEQY
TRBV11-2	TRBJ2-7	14	ASSSVGTRLSYEQY
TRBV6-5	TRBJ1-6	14	ASSPSSSRQNSPLH
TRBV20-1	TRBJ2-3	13	SARGTSESKDTQY
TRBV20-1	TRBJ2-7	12	SARGTGVSYEQY
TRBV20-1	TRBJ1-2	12	SASWGAGDYGYT
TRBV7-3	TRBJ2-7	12	ASSLTAGVTQQY
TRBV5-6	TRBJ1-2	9	ASSGVSGYT